This T cell receptor beta chain was recovered during a study of T cell repertoires in urothelial bladder cancer. The data were produced by immunoSEQ multiplex PCR, yet TCRdb's version contains in-frame clones alone and is incomplete. The sample includes some 2,600 clones, 68% of them seen just once. The CDR3 contains 14 residues. Trimming left V 11 bases short and J 6 bases short, with 20 bases between. CDR1 and CDR2 (germline): MNHEY, SVGAGI. The chain uses TRBV6-5 and TRBJ2-1; D possibly matches TRBD1 or TRBD2 (6 bases each). The clonotype was recovered from a human donor with a benign inflammatory bladder lesion. The sequencing input was bladder tissue. The CDR3 loop reads CAEELGGNCNEQFF. The CDR3 DNA is TGTGCCGAGGAGCTAGGGGGGAATTGCAATGAGCAGTTCTTC.